A single sample is the source of the 28 T cell receptor beta chains below, sequenced in a study of cytomegalovirus exposure and HLA in healthy donors. The study ran its PCR with 60 Vbeta and 13 Jbeta primers. Generated by immunoSEQ multiplex PCR, the TCRdb table keeps only in-frame clones and is missing some. Altogether approximately 240,000 clones are present, roughly 91% being singletons, with the ten largest covering around 1%. Sequencing was done on a sample of PBMCs. The receptors were gathered from a woman between 18 and 29 years old in good health and CMV-seronegative.

CDR3 sequence reads: CASSKIKPGQETQYF. The CDR3 nucleotides read TGTGCCAGCAGCAAGATTAAGCCGGGGCAAGAGACCCAGTACTTC. The gene calls are TRBV7-9 and TRBJ2-5; tentative D call: TRBD2 (5 bases). From germline, CDR1 is SEHNR and CDR2 FQNEAQ (reference sequence). Trimming took 5 bases from V and 2 from J, leaving 15 bases between them. The CDR3 is 15 residues long.

J is TRBJ2-4 and V is TRBV13; tentative D call: TRBD2 (5 bases). There are 16 residues in the CDR3. Trimming stripped 5 bases from V and 6 bases from J, with 20 bases between. Germline CDR1 PRHDT, CDR2 FYEKMQ (reference sequence). CDR3 in amino acids: CASSPRALGSLNIQYF. In DNA form, the CDR3 reads TGTGCCAGCAGCCCCCGGGCACTAGGGTCTTTAAACATTCAGTACTTC. Combining the CDR3 with reference TRBV13 and TRBJ2-4 gives the whole variable domain AAGVIQSPRHLIKEKRETATLKCYPIPRHDTVYWYQQGPGQDPQFLISFYEKMQSDKGSIPDRFSAQQFSDYHSELNMSSLELGDSALYFCASSPRALGSLNIQYFGAGTRLSVL.

Turning to this clone: A junction boundary mismatches the germline segment, possibly from a read error. This chain connects TRBV2 to TRBJ2-4, with 9 positions matching TRBD1. The CDR3 sequence is 12 residues long. Germline V gene sequence: CDR1 SNHLY, CDR2 FYNNEI. CDR3 in amino acids: CVSNGQGNIQYF. The CDR3 DNA sequence: TGTGTCAGCAATGGACAGGGGAACATTCAGTACTTC.

The genes are TRBV6-1 and TRBJ1-4; TRBD1 agrees at 8 bases. Germline trimming cut 3 bases from V and 4 bases from J; bases unmatched to any gene: 7. The V gene's germline CDR1 is MNHNS and CDR2 SASEGT. There are 16 residues in the CDR3. CDR3 coding DNA: TGTGCCAGCAGTGACCCAGGACAGGGCCTTAATGAAAAACTGTTTTTT. It codes for CASSDPGQGLNEKLFF.

The chain combines TRBV9 with TRBJ2-7, with 12 bases aligning to TRBD2. This CDR3 region has 16 residues. Germline CDR1 SGDLS, CDR2 YYNGEE. Germline trimming cut 4 bases from V and 2 bases from J; bases unmatched to any gene: 7. The CDR3 protein is CASSTHLAGGTYEQYF. Written as DNA, the CDR3 is TGTGCCAGCAGCACCCATCTAGCGGGAGGGACCTACGAGCAGTACTTC.

The J gene is TRBJ2-7, the V gene TRBV27; D might be TRBD2 (6 bases). V lost 9 bases and J lost 2, with 14 bases in between. The CDR3 is 13 residues long. Germline CDR1 MNHEY, CDR2 SMNVEV (reference sequence). CDR3 DNA sequence: TGTGCCAGTGCCGGAGGGATAGCCTACGAGCAGTACTTC. Protein: CASAGGIAYEQYF.

The chain has TRBV10-1 and TRBJ2-1; no firm D call. The CDR3 runs 15 residues. CDR1 and CDR2 from the germline V gene are WNHNN and SYGVQD (reference sequence). The germline V and J ends were trimmed by 5 bases and 0 bases, with 11 bases remaining between them. The CDR3 sequence: CASSLTESSYNEQFF. CDR3 DNA sequence: TGCGCCAGCAGTTTAACAGAGAGCTCCTACAATGAGCAGTTCTTC.

This chain links TRBV11-2 with TRBJ2-5, with TRBD1 matching over 9 bases. Germline lookup yields CDR1 SGHAT and CDR2 FQNNGV. V was clipped by 3 bases and J by 5 bases; unmatched bases: 4. This CDR3 is 14 amino acids long. The CDR3 protein is CASSFDRGMETQYF. CDR3 DNA sequence: TGTGCCAGCAGCTTCGACAGGGGGATGGAGACCCAGTACTTC.

This rearrangement joins TRBV6-5 to TRBJ2-7; 10 nucleotides line up with TRBD1. In germline, CDR1 is MNHEY, CDR2 SVGAGI. Germline trimming cut 6 bases from V and 3 bases from J; bases unmatched to any gene: 2. The CDR3 extends over 13 amino acids. This CDR3 reads CASSRDRGYEQYF. The DNA for the CDR3 is TGTGCCAGCAGCCGGGACAGGGGCTACGAGCAGTACTTC.

In this sample, this clone turned up once. The rearrangement joins TRBV7-7 to TRBJ2-2; 10 bases align to TRBD2. Germline trimming cut 1 base from V and 5 bases from J; bases unmatched to any gene: 1. This CDR3 contains 15 residues. Germline V gene lookup returns CDR1 SSHAT and CDR2 FNYEAQ (reference sequence). The CDR3 reads CASSLELAGTGELFF. The CDR3 nucleotides are TGTGCCAGCAGCTTAGAACTAGCGGGGACCGGGGAGCTGTTTTTT.

The rearrangement links TRBV4-3 to TRBJ2-2; TRBD2 aligns across 7 bases. CDR3 length equals 17 residues. CDR1 is LGHNA, CDR2 YSLEER, per germline. Trimming took 1 base from V and 3 from J; bases not matched to a gene: 8. The CDR3 DNA follows: TGCGCCAGCAGCCAAGCCTGGGGGGGATGGGACACCGGGGAGCTGTTTTTT. Amino acids: CASSQAWGGWDTGELFF.

The genes are TRBV6-5 and TRBJ2-1; TRBD1 might be the D (5 bases). From germline, CDR1 is MNHEY and CDR2 SVGAGI. Trimming took off 1 base at V and 3 bases at J, with 13 bases between the two ends. The CDR3 extends over 16 amino acids. CDR3 sequence (DNA): TGTGCCAGCAGTTACTTGCCTCGCGGACACTACAATGAGCAGTTCTTC. This gives the protein CASSYLPRGHYNEQFF.

The chain combines TRBV4-1 with TRBJ2-5; 8 nucleotides align to TRBD2. J lost 3 bases, V lost 5 bases, and 2 bases had no gene match. Germline V gene data show CDR1 as MGHRA and CDR2 as YSYEKL. The CDR3 runs to 13 residues. The CDR3 loop is CASSTSGKETQYF. In nucleotides, the CDR3 is TGCGCCAGCAGCACTAGCGGAAAAGAGACCCAGTACTTC.

The count of this clone is one. The genes are TRBV5-4 and TRBJ2-7, with a possible D match to TRBD2 (7 bases). The germline V gene encodes CDR1 SGHNT and CDR2 YYREEE (reference sequence). With 1 base removed from V and 6 bases from J, the gap between germline ends came to 20 bases. The CDR3 sequence is 16 residues long. The CDR3 region is CASSLWIGGRGGEQYF. The CDR3 region has the DNA TGTGCCAGCAGCTTGTGGATCGGGGGGCGAGGTGGCGAGCAGTACTTC.

This sequence joins TRBV7-9 and TRBJ2-1, with 11 bases aligning to TRBD2. The CDR3 has 16 amino acids. CDR1 and CDR2 (germline): SEHNR, FQNEAQ (reference sequence). Unmatched junction bases numbered 6, after V lost 1 base and J lost 7 bases. The CDR3 here is CASSLVVLAGENEQFF. The CDR3 bases are TGTGCCAGCAGCTTAGTGGTACTAGCGGGAGAGAATGAGCAGTTCTTC.

The chain combines TRBV19 with TRBJ1-2; 11 bases map to TRBD1. The CDR3 is 14 amino acids. Trimming took 11 bases from V and 8 from J; bases not matched to a gene: 13. Germline CDR1 LNHDA, CDR2 SQIVND (reference sequence). The CDR3, as DNA: TGTGCCTCCTTGAGGTTTGGACAGGGGGCAGGCTACACCTTC. It specifies CASLRFGQGAGYTF.

The gene calls are TRBV7-2 and TRBJ2-3; 7 bases line up with TRBD1. This CDR3 region has 15 residues. With V trimmed by 5 bases and J by 4 bases, 9 bases remained unmatched. Germline V lookup: CDR1 SGHTA, CDR2 FQGNSA. The CDR3 region is CASSQLTGSADTQYF. In nucleotides, the CDR3 is TGTGCCAGCAGCCAACTGACAGGGTCAGCAGATACGCAGTATTTT.

This clone was detected only once. This rearrangement joins TRBV18 to TRBJ2-5, with TRBD2 matching 13 bases. CDR3 length: 16 residues. Losses at the gene ends were 6 bases for V and 7 bases for J; bases not matched to a gene: 11. Looked up from germline, CDR1 is KGHSH and CDR2 is LQKENI. CDR3 loop: CASSQTSGRISGTQYF. The CDR3 coding sequence is TGTGCCAGCTCCCAGACTAGCGGGAGGATCTCGGGGACCCAGTACTTC. Filled out from reference TRBV18 and TRBJ2-5, the complete variable domain reads NAGVMQNPRHLVRRRGQEARLRCSPMKGHSHVYWYRQLPEEGLKFMVYLQKENIIDESGMPKERFSAEFPKEGPSILRIQQVVRGDSAAYFCASSQTSGRISGTQYFGPGTRLLVL.

The rearrangement uses TRBV7-9 and TRBJ1-3; 9 bases line up with TRBD1. The ends lost 4 bases at V and 8 bases at J; junction bases unmatched: 12. The V gene's germline CDR1 is SEHNR and CDR2 FQNEAQ (reference sequence). There are 16 residues in the CDR3. In DNA, the CDR3 is TGTGCCAGCAGCTCCCTACGGGACAGGGTTAGAGACACCATATATTTT. Protein: CASSSLRDRVRDTIYF.

V is TRBV4-1 and J is TRBJ2-7; D is ambiguous. The CDR3 loop spans 15 amino acids. Germline CDR1 and CDR2: MGHRA and YSYEKL. Trimming shortened V by 4 bases and J by 7 bases, and 20 bases separated the two germline ends. The CDR3 reads CASSLQFSDPREQYF. The CDR3 nucleotides are TGCGCCAGCAGCCTACAGTTCAGTGACCCTCGTGAGCAGTACTTC.

The V and J genes are TRBV29-1 and TRBJ1-1; D is ambiguous. CDR1 SQVTM and CDR2 ANQGSEA come from the germline V gene. The CDR3 extends over 9 amino acids. The V and J ends lost 3 bases and 8 bases respectively, with 4 bases between them. The CDR3 here is CSVEQEAFF. CDR3 bases: TGCAGCGTTGAGCAGGAAGCTTTCTTT.

The rearrangement links TRBV5-4 to TRBJ2-5; TRBD2 aligns across 7 bases. The V gene's germline CDR1 is SGHNT and CDR2 YYREEE (reference sequence). Trimming removed 0 bases from V and 5 bases from J; junction bases left unmatched: 7. This CDR3 spans 15 amino acids. DNA for the CDR3: TGTGCCAGCAGCTTGGTGCGGGGGAGGAACGAGACCCAGTACTTC. Translating gives CASSLVRGRNETQYF.

This rearrangement joins TRBV4-1 to TRBJ2-5, with TRBD2 matching over 8 bases. The DNA end is more similar to TRBJ2-7, so the J call may be wrong. CDR1 and CDR2 (germline): MGHRA, YSYEKL. This CDR3 comprises 15 residues. CDR3 in amino acids: CASSPVSGSSYEQYF. The CDR3 DNA reads as TGCGCCAGCAGCCCAGTGAGCGGGAGTTCCTACGAGCAGTACTTC.

The chain uses TRBV5-1 and TRBJ1-1, with D unresolved. CDR1 is SGHRS, CDR2 YFSETQ, per germline. This CDR3 spans 14 amino acids. The ends were cut back, 6 bases at V and 1 base at J, with 13 bases in the middle. CDR3 DNA sequence: TGCGCCAGCAAAAACGCAGGTGGGAACACTGAAGCTTTCTTT. Translation: CASKNAGGNTEAFF.

V gene TRBV6-5 combines with J gene TRBJ2-7; 11 nucleotides agree with TRBD2. The ends lost 2 bases at V and 4 bases at J; junction bases unmatched: 7. Germline V gene lookup returns CDR1 MNHEY and CDR2 SVGAGI. This CDR3 region has 16 residues. As DNA, the CDR3 is TGTGCCAGCAGTTACAGAGGGACTAGCGGTCGGTACGAGCAGTACTTC. It is translated as CASSYRGTSGRYEQYF.

This sequence joins TRBV5-6 and TRBJ2-5, with 8 bases fitting TRBD1. The germline V gene encodes CDR1 SGHDT and CDR2 YYEEEE. The CDR3 has 14 residues. Germline trimming cut 4 bases from V and 7 bases from J; bases unmatched to any gene: 9. Here the CDR3 DNA reads TGTGCCAGCAGCCGCACGCCAACAGGGGGGACCCAGTACTTC. It encodes CASSRTPTGGTQYF. The entire variable domain, with the rest obtained from reference TRBV5-6 and TRBJ2-5, is as follows: DAGVTQSPTHLIKTRGQQVTLRCSPKSGHDTVSWYQQALGQGPQFIFQYYEEEERQRGNFPDRFSGHQFPNYSSELNVNALLLGDSALYLCASSRTPTGGTQYFGPGTRLLVL.

The V gene is TRBV7-2, the J gene TRBJ1-1, with D possibly being TRBD1 (5 bases). The germline V gene encodes CDR1 SGHTA and CDR2 FQGNSA. The length of the CDR3 is 15 residues. Trimming removed 3 bases from V and 2 bases from J, with 13 bases in between. This CDR3 is CASSFRGGINTEAFF. For the CDR3, the DNA is TGTGCCAGCAGCTTCCGGGGGGGGATCAACACTGAAGCTTTCTTT. Looking up the rest from reference TRBV7-2 and TRBJ1-1 gives the full variable domain: GAGVSQSPSNKVTEKGKDVELRCDPISGHTALYWYRQSLGQGLEFLIYFQGNSAPDKSGLPSDRFSAERTGGSVSTLTIQRTQQEDSAVYLCASSFRGGINTEAFFGQGTRLTVV.

At least ten counts were recorded for this clone. This sequence joins TRBV18 and TRBJ2-7, with 13 bases lining up with TRBD2. The CDR3 contains 15 residues. Germline loops: CDR1 KGHSH, CDR2 LQKENI. With 3 bases clipped from V and 3 bases from J, the junction kept 2 bases outside the gene matches. CDR3 in DNA: TGTGCCAGCTCACCTCGGACTAGCGGGAGCTACGAGCAGTACTTC. Translated: CASSPRTSGSYEQYF.